The sequence of this TCR beta chain was determined in a study of blood T cell repertoires in COVID-19. CDR3 length: 17 amino acids. The V gene lost 6 bases and the J gene lost 1 base, with 21 bases spanning the gap. The germline gives CDR1 SNHLY, CDR2 FYNNEI. In the original analysis: The authors estimated nucleated cell counts from reference gene primer amplification. Sequencing was performed with immunoSEQ multiplex PCR; in TCRdb, only in-frame clones are kept and a portion is missing. Clonal size and the V and J genes are those of that table, whereas D and trimming came from the DNA. This sample carries fewer than 200,000 clones, about 86% of them seen once, and the ten largest clones take 3.6%.

Sequencing used PBMCs or T cells enriched from blood (not recorded which). J is TRBJ1-1 and V is TRBV2; a possible D gene is TRBD1 (5 bases). The clonotype comes from a woman in her forties or fifties in a cohort exposed to, infected with or recovered from COVID-19 (not recorded which). CDR3: CASRVPRSGGRNTEAFF. The CDR3 bases are TGTGCCAGCAGGGTCCCACGGTCGGGGGGTCGGAACACTGAAGCTTTCTTT.